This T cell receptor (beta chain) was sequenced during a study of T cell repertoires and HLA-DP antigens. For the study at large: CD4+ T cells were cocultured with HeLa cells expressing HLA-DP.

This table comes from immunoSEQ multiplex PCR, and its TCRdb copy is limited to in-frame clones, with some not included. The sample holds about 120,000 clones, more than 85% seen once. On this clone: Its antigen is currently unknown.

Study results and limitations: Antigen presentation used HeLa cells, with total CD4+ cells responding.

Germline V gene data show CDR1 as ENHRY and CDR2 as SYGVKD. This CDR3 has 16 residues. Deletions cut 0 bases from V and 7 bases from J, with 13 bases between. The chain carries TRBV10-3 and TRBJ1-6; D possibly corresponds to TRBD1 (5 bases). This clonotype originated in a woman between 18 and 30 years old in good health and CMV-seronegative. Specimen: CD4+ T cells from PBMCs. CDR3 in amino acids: CAISESGQRVNSPLHF. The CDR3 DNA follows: TGTGCCATCAGTGAGTCGGGGCAGAGGGTCAATTCACCCCTCCACTTT.